The 32 T cell receptor beta chains presented below share a single source sample, sequenced in a study of T cells in narcolepsy. TCRdb keeps only in-frame clones here, not all; method: immunoSEQ multiplex PCR. The sample includes some 30,000 clones, roughly 83% of them seen just once. Material for sequencing was CD45RA- memory CD4+ T cells from PBMCs. Every receptor here comes from a human donor with narcolepsy.

The gene calls are TRBV5-1 and TRBJ2-3; D may be TRBD1 (6 bases). This CDR3 has 15 amino acids. The V end was cut by 4 bases, the J end by 2 bases, with 14 bases between. The germline V gene has CDR1 SGHRS and CDR2 YFSETQ. DNA for the CDR3: TGCGCCAGCAGCCCGCGGACAGAATTCACAGATACGCAGTATTTT. It is translated as CASSPRTEFTDTQYF.

A single count supports this clone. V and J are TRBV6-6 and TRBJ1-1; D is ambiguous. CDR3 size: 13 residues. V dropped 6 bases and J dropped 1 base, with 9 bases sitting between them. Germline V lookup: CDR1 MNHNY, CDR2 SVGAGI (reference sequence). The CDR3 DNA follows: TGTGCCAGCAGCCCGCAGGCGAACACTGAAGCTTTCTTT. Translated, it gives CASSPQANTEAFF.

J is TRBJ1-2 and V is TRBV20-1; no clear D. The length of the CDR3 is 11 residues. Deletions cut 3 bases from V and 9 bases from J, with 11 bases between. Germline assignment: CDR1 DFQATT and CDR2 SNEGSKA (reference sequence). The DNA of the CDR3 is TGCAGTGCTAGGAGCAGTGGGAGCTACACCTTC. Protein product: CSARSSGSYTF.

The V gene is TRBV27, the J gene TRBJ2-3; tentative D call: TRBD2 (5 bases). V dropped 2 bases and J dropped 0 bases, with 9 bases sitting between them. In germline, CDR1 is MNHEY, CDR2 SMNVEV (reference sequence). This CDR3 contains 15 residues. CDR3 residues: CASSLVRGSTDTQYF. CDR3 nucleotide sequence: TGTGCCAGCAGTTTAGTACGAGGGAGCACAGATACGCAGTATTTT.

The chain has TRBV5-1 and TRBJ2-7; no definite D call. The germline gives CDR1 SGHRS, CDR2 YFSETQ. Trimming stripped 4 bases from V and 3 bases from J, with 26 bases between. This CDR3 spans 18 amino acids. Here the CDR3 reads CASSPISSLFSTVYEQYF. The CDR3 nucleotides read TGCGCCAGCAGCCCCATCTCATCACTATTTTCAACGGTCTACGAGCAGTACTTC.

The chain uses TRBV2 and TRBJ1-4; D unclear. The CDR3 is made up of 13 amino acids. The V gene lost 8 bases and the J gene lost 3 bases, with 10 bases spanning the gap. Per the germline V gene, CDR1 is SNHLY and CDR2 is FYNNEI. Here the CDR3 DNA reads TGTGCCAGCGGAAAAGGCCCTAATGAAAAACTGTTTTTT. It is translated as CASGKGPNEKLFF. The whole variable domain, remainder taken from reference TRBV2 and TRBJ1-4, is EPEVTQTPSHQVTQMGQEVILRCVPISNHLYFYWYRQILGQKVEFLVSFYNNEISEKSEIFDDQFSVERPDGSNFTLKIRSTKLEDSAMYFCASGKGPNEKLFFGSGTQLSVL.

The gene calls are TRBV5-1 and TRBJ2-7; D is uncertain. Looked up from germline, CDR1 is SGHRS and CDR2 is YFSETQ. V was pared by 2 bases and J by 6 bases, with 18 bases between. The CDR3 covers 15 residues. In DNA, the CDR3 is TGCGCCAGCAGCTTCGGAGCAGGCCCCTTGGCCGAGCAGTACTTC. Its translation is CASSFGAGPLAEQYF. The full variable domain, in which reference TRBV5-1 and TRBJ2-7 provide the parts outside the CDR3, is KAGVTQTPRYLIKTRGQQVTLSCSPISGHRSVSWYQQTPGQGLQFLFEYFSETQRNKGNFPGRFSGRQFSNSRSEMNVSTLELGDSALYLCASSFGAGPLAEQYFGPGTRLTVT.

This chain links TRBV15 with TRBJ1-1; D unresolved. Germline V CDR1 and CDR2: LNHNV, YYDKDF (reference sequence). Trimming left V 5 bases short and J 2 bases short, with 12 bases between. CDR3 size: 14 residues. Here the CDR3 DNA reads TGTGCCACCAGCTTCCGGGAACTAAACACTGAAGCTTTCTTT. Translation: CATSFRELNTEAFF.

Comment on this clone: The identical CDR3 is also encoded by other nucleotide sequences in the sample. The chain is built from TRBV7-2 and TRBJ2-7; either TRBD1 or TRBD2 may fit D (5 bases each). This CDR3 region has 14 residues. With 2 bases removed from V and 2 bases from J, the gap between germline ends came to 10 bases. Germline CDR1 is SGHTA and CDR2 is FQGNSA. CDR3 residues: CASSLPGLAYEQYF. The CDR3 bases are TGTGCCAGCAGCTTACCGGGGCTGGCCTACGAGCAGTACTTC.

The genes are TRBV27 and TRBJ2-1, with D perhaps TRBD1 or TRBD2 (6 bases each). Germline loops: CDR1 MNHEY, CDR2 SMNVEV (reference sequence). The CDR3 extends over 22 amino acids. V lost 4 bases and J lost 0, with 31 bases in between. CDR3 sequence reads: CASSSRGLPQKFGVLSYNEQFF. CDR3 nucleotides: TGTGCCAGCAGTTCCCGGGGGCTCCCGCAGAAGTTCGGAGTACTCTCCTACAATGAGCAGTTCTTC.

Regarding this clone: Distinct nucleotide sequences in the sample also encode this CDR3. The chain recombines TRBV30 with TRBJ1-5; D is uncertain. The CDR3 extends over 13 amino acids. Trimming removed 5 bases from V and 0 bases from J, with 8 bases in between. Germline V gene lookup returns CDR1 GTSNPN and CDR2 SVGIG (reference sequence). The CDR3 sequence: CAWGADSNQPQHF. CDR3 nucleotides: TGTGCCTGGGGTGCAGATAGCAATCAGCCCCAGCATTTT.

The rearrangement links TRBV10-2 to TRBJ2-5; D gene ambiguous. Trimming pared 2 bases from V and 11 bases from J, leaving 21 bases between. The germline V gene encodes CDR1 WSHSY and CDR2 SAAADI. CDR3 length: 15 residues. CDR3 nucleotides: TGCGCCAGCAGTGAGGGTTTGGGTGGAACCGCTGGGCAGTACTTC. Translating gives CASSEGLGGTAGQYF.

This chain links TRBV4-3 with TRBJ2-7, with 12 bases fitting TRBD2. CDR3 length: 15 residues. In germline, CDR1 is LGHNA, CDR2 YSLEER. V was clipped by 1 base and J by 5 bases; unmatched bases: 3. CDR3 sequence (DNA): TGCGCCAGCAGCCAAGTGCTAGCGGGAGGGCACGAGCAGTACTTC. Its protein product is CASSQVLAGGHEQYF.

In this sample, this clone turned up once. V usage is TRBV29-1 and J usage is TRBJ2-3, with 11 bases aligning to TRBD2. Losses at the gene ends were 4 bases for V and 10 bases for J; bases not matched to a gene: 7. Germline assignment: CDR1 SQVTM and CDR2 ANQGSEA. This CDR3 contains 13 residues. The CDR3 bases are TGCAGCGTTGGGCCTAGCGGGAGGAGTGCGCAGTATTTT. Protein product: CSVGPSGRSAQYF.

The chain couples TRBV4-1 to TRBJ2-1; TRBD2 might be the D (5 bases). V was trimmed by 4 bases and J by 5 bases, leaving 9 bases between them. Germline V gene lookup returns CDR1 MGHRA and CDR2 YSYEKL. This CDR3 spans 13 amino acids. CDR3 coding DNA: TGCGCCAGCAGCCGCCCGAGGGACAATGAGCAGTTCTTC. Its translation is CASSRPRDNEQFF.

V usage is TRBV15 and J usage is TRBJ1-1; maybe TRBD1 (5 bases). V was trimmed by 1 base and J by 7 bases, leaving 13 bases between them. This CDR3 has 14 residues. From germline, CDR1 is LNHNV and CDR2 YYDKDF (reference sequence). In nucleotides, the CDR3 is TGTGCCACCAGCAGAGCCCAGGGAATCATTGAAGCTTTCTTT. This encodes CATSRAQGIIEAFF.

The chain is built from TRBV5-1 and TRBJ2-2; D is uncertain. V was cut by 0 bases and J by 2 bases, with 20 bases left in between. CDR1 SGHRS and CDR2 YFSETQ come from the germline V gene. The CDR3 extends over 19 amino acids. The CDR3 is CASSLGIFALRSNTGELFF. Written as DNA, the CDR3 is TGCGCCAGCAGCTTGGGAATTTTCGCGCTTCGCTCAAACACCGGGGAGCTGTTTTTT.

V is TRBV9 and J is TRBJ2-2; either TRBD1 or TRBD2 may supply D (5 bases each). Looked up from germline, CDR1 is SGDLS and CDR2 is YYNGEE. This CDR3 has 15 residues. The V end lost 0 bases, the J end lost 6 bases, and 12 bases lay between the germline ends. The CDR3 coding sequence is TGTGCCAGCAGCGTAGGAGGGGTAAGGGCCGGGGAGCTGTTTTTT. This gives the protein CASSVGGVRAGELFF.

In this sample, this clone turned up a few times. The CDR3 sequence: CAISGGGNTEAFF. Written as DNA, the CDR3 is TGTGCCATCAGTGGAGGGGGGAACACTGAAGCTTTCTTT. V is TRBV10-3 and J is TRBJ1-1; D possibly corresponds to TRBD1 (6 bases). Germline V gene data show CDR1 as ENHRY and CDR2 as SYGVKD. The length of the CDR3 is 13 residues. Trimming pared 4 bases from V and 1 base from J, leaving 7 bases between.

This sequence joins TRBV6-4 and TRBJ2-1; TRBD2 might be the D (6 bases). This CDR3 contains 17 residues. V shed 2 bases and J shed 4 bases, with 18 bases lying between them. Germline CDR1 and CDR2: MRHNA and SNTAGT. The CDR3 DNA follows: TGTGCCAGCAGTGACCCCCTCCTAGCGCCTGGTTACAATGAGCAGTTCTTC. Translation gives CASSDPLLAPGYNEQFF.

The table lists this clone with a count of one. The V call is TRBV5-1, the J call TRBJ2-1; D gene unclear. V dropped 4 bases and J dropped 0 bases, with 17 bases sitting between them. The CDR3 is 17 amino acids. Germline assignment: CDR1 SGHRS and CDR2 YFSETQ. CDR3 coding DNA: TGCGCCAGCAGCCCAGCAGTGCGGCAGAGCTCCTACAATGAGCAGTTCTTC. This translates into CASSPAVRQSSYNEQFF.

The chain combines TRBV6-5 with TRBJ1-2, with 7 bases matching TRBD1. Per germline, CDR1 MNHEY and CDR2 SVGAGI. This CDR3 comprises 14 residues. V lost 6 bases and J lost 2; bases outside the gene matches: 6. The CDR3 protein is CASSSGGQNYGYTF. The CDR3, as DNA: TGTGCCAGCAGCTCCGGGGGACAGAACTATGGCTACACCTTC.

This clone appeared a single time. The rearrangement joins TRBV29-1 to TRBJ2-3; the match to TRBD1 covers 9 bases. Per germline, CDR1 SQVTM and CDR2 ANQGSEA. Trimming at V came to 3 bases and at J to 0 bases, leaving 13 bases not matched to a gene. This CDR3 is built from 18 residues. The CDR3 bases are TGCAGCGTTGAGAGCTCTGACAGGGGGAAGCTAAGCACAGATACGCAGTATTTT. Translation: CSVESSDRGKLSTDTQYF.

The J gene is TRBJ2-1, the V gene TRBV7-3; 15 nucleotides match TRBD2. The CDR3 has 17 residues. The trim removed 5 bases at V and 6 bases at J, leaving 8 bases unmatched. Germline CDR1 is SGHTA and CDR2 is FQGTGA. The CDR3 DNA is TGTGCCAGCAGCCCGCACCTGGGACTAGCGGGAGGCAATGAGCAGTTCTTC. This gives the protein CASSPHLGLAGGNEQFF.

The V call is TRBV25-1, the J call TRBJ2-7; 7 bases agree with TRBD2. CDR3 length: 14 amino acids. After removal of 2 bases from V and 12 bases from J, the junction contained 13 bases not matched to a gene. Per the germline V gene, CDR1 is MGHDK and CDR2 is SYGVNS. The CDR3, as DNA: TGTGCCAGCAGTGAAAGGAGCGGGACTATTCGTCTGTACTTC. Its protein product is CASSERSGTIRLYF.

The chain's CDR3 is CASSLSRQGTKNIQYF. The DNA of the CDR3 is TGTGCCAGCAGTTTATCACGTCAGGGAACCAAAAACATTCAGTACTTC. V is TRBV28 and J is TRBJ2-4; D is possibly TRBD1 (5 bases). CDR1 is MDHEN and CDR2 is SYDVKM in the germline V gene. The CDR3 has 16 amino acids. V was trimmed by 1 base and J by 2 bases, leaving 12 bases between them.

This clone was observed a handful of times. Distinct nucleotide sequences in the sample also encode this CDR3. The genes are TRBV14 and TRBJ1-3, with D possibly TRBD1 on 5 matching bases. The length of the CDR3 is 16 residues. Germline CDR1 is SGHDN and CDR2 is FVKESK. Trimming removed 4 bases at V and 0 bases at J, with 13 bases between. The CDR3 sequence: CASSPLGPSSGNTIYF. In nucleotides, the CDR3 is TGTGCCAGCAGCCCGCTGGGACCGAGCTCTGGAAACACCATATATTTT.

The table lists this clone with a count of one. The genes are TRBV28 and TRBJ1-2, with 7 bases identical to TRBD1. The junction had 13 bases not matched to a gene; V was cut back by 5 bases and J by 7 bases. This CDR3 spans 15 amino acids. The V gene's germline CDR1 is MDHEN and CDR2 SYDVKM. The chain's CDR3 is CASSPGTAEGLGYTF. CDR3 nucleotide sequence: TGTGCCAGCAGTCCAGGGACAGCGGAGGGCCTTGGCTACACCTTC.

This chain's CDR3 is CASSQNPPNEQFF. CDR3 sequence (DNA): TGCGCCAGCAGCCAGAACCCCCCCAATGAGCAGTTCTTC. The chain has TRBV4-1 and TRBJ2-1; D ambiguous. The CDR3 has 13 amino acids. V was clipped by 3 bases and J by 6 bases, with 9 bases between them. Germline V gene sequence: CDR1 MGHRA, CDR2 YSYEKL.

The chain uses TRBV7-3 and TRBJ1-2; weak D call: TRBD1 (5 bases). Trimming took off 5 bases at V and 10 bases at J, with 20 bases between the two ends. Germline V gene lookup returns CDR1 SGHTA and CDR2 FQGTGA. CDR3 size: 14 residues. In nucleotides, the CDR3 is TGTGCCAGCAGCCCTACGGACACTTCTCTCCACTACACCTTC. Encoded protein: CASSPTDTSLHYTF.

This clone was counted a single time. The sample has other DNA sequences that encode this CDR3 too. The chain employs TRBV19 and TRBJ2-3; no clear D. The CDR3 is 11 residues long. Trimming removed 5 bases from V and 1 base from J, with 1 base in between. Germline V CDR1 and CDR2: LNHDA, SQIVND (reference sequence). CDR3 sequence reads: CASSRTDTQYF. DNA for the CDR3: TGTGCCAGTAGTCGCACAGATACGCAGTATTTT.

The genes are TRBV5-4 and TRBJ2-2; D call uncertain. V was pared by 3 bases and J by 5 bases, with 8 bases between. Germline V gives CDR1 SGHNT, CDR2 YYREEE (reference sequence). The CDR3 runs 13 residues. The CDR3 nucleotides are TGTGCCAGCAGCTCCATACAGACCGGGGAGCTGTTTTTT. Translating it yields CASSSIQTGELFF.